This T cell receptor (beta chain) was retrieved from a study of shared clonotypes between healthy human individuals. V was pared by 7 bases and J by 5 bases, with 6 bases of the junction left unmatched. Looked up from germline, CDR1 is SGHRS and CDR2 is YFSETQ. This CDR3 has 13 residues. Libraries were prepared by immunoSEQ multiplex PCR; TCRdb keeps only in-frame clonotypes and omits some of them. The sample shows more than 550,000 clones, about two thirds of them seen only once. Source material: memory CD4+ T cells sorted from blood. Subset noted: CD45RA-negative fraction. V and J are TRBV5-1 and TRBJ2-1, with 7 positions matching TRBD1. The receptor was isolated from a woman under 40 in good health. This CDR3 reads CASSQGQNNEQFF. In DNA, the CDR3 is TGCGCCAGCTCTCAGGGACAGAACAATGAGCAGTTCTTC.